This T cell receptor beta chain was recorded in a study of blood T cell repertoires in COVID-19. Whole-study context: Samples taken during acute and convalescent COVID-19 were collected in the United States, Italy and Spain.

This clone was seen just once. Per germline, CDR1 SGHTA and CDR2 FQGTGA. The CDR3 spans 14 residues. The V and J ends lost 2 bases and 2 bases respectively, with 8 bases between them. Method: immunoSEQ multiplex PCR; TCRdb's copy keeps in-frame clones and lacks some. The sample holds 40,000 to 55,000 clones, roughly four fifths seen once. This sequence joins TRBV7-3 and TRBJ2-3; D gene ambiguous. This TCR came from a human donor in a cohort sampled during active COVID-19. Sequenced sample: peripheral blood. CDR3 amino acids: CASSLGRPTDTQYF. The CDR3 DNA sequence: TGTGCCAGCAGCTTAGGGCGACCCACAGATACGCAGTATTTT.